This entry lists 4 T cell receptor beta chains sequenced from one sample in a study of shared clonotypes between healthy human individuals. Measured with immunoSEQ multiplex PCR; TCRdb has only the in-frame clones, and not every one. Of around 510,000 clones in the sample, 70% to 80% were seen once. The specimen sequenced was PBMCs. The origin of the receptors is a woman between 40 and 50 years old in good health. Some clones in this sample may be carry-over from other donors' samples.

The chain carries TRBV28 and TRBJ1-2; 11 nucleotides line up with TRBD1. The junction had 3 bases not matched to a gene; V was cut back by 6 bases and J by 3 bases. This CDR3 has 14 residues. Germline CDR1 is MDHEN and CDR2 is SYDVKM. This CDR3 is CASSRTGGDYGYTF. Written as DNA, the CDR3 is TGTGCCAGCAGCAGGACAGGGGGCGACTATGGCTACACCTTC.

The J gene is TRBJ1-2, the V gene TRBV5-4; D uncertain. V was pared by 0 bases and J by 4 bases, with 10 bases between. The CDR3 runs to 14 residues. The germline V gene encodes CDR1 SGHNT and CDR2 YYREEE (reference sequence). Here the CDR3 reads CASSLERQSYGYTF. DNA of the CDR3: TGTGCCAGCAGCTTGGAACGGCAGAGCTATGGCTACACCTTC.

The genes are TRBV6-6 and TRBJ2-7, with D uncertain. The CDR3 totals 12 residues. Between the trimmed V and J ends, which lost 4 bases and 1 base, there was a span of 5 bases. Germline CDR1 reads MNHNY; CDR2 reads SVGAGI (reference sequence). This CDR3 is CASSLTSYEQYF. The CDR3, as DNA: TGTGCCAGCAGTTTGACTTCCTACGAGCAGTACTTC.

In DNA, the CDR3 is TGCGCCAGCAGCGAGGGACAGGGTAGGACTGAAGCTTTCTTT. Translation gives CASSEGQGRTEAFF. The gene calls are TRBV5-1 and TRBJ1-1, with TRBD1 matching over 9 bases. Per germline, CDR1 SGHRS and CDR2 YFSETQ. V trimming: 4 bases; J trimming: 5 bases; junction bases outside the gene matches: 6. The CDR3 loop spans 14 amino acids.